The 25 T cell receptor beta chains listed next were all sequenced from one sample in a study of graft-versus-host responses after intestinal transplantation. The antigens for these receptors are not known. The repertoire was sequenced with immunoSEQ multiplex PCR; TCRdb's copy has only in-frame clones and lacks some. The sample yields under 45,000 clones, approximately 94% seen once. The sample here was unstimulated CD4+ T cells sorted from spleen or lymph node cells, taken before transplant. Receptors were obtained from a human donor who was the organ donor for an intestinal transplant.

The J gene is TRBJ1-4, the V gene TRBV18, with D hard to call. This CDR3 has 13 amino acids. CDR1 is KGHSH, CDR2 LQKENI, per germline. The V end was cut by 2 bases, the J end by 4 bases, with 5 bases between. The CDR3 nucleotides read TGTGCCAGCTCACCAACTTATAATGAAAAACTGTTTTTT. Translating gives CASSPTYNEKLFF.

The rearrangement uses TRBV7-9 and TRBJ1-1, with 7 bases aligning to TRBD1. J gave up 1 base and V 5 bases, and 4 bases lay outside the gene matches. The CDR3 length is 14 residues. From germline, CDR1 is SEHNR and CDR2 FQNEAQ (reference sequence). This chain's CDR3 is CASSLRDRNTEAFF. The CDR3 DNA reads TGTGCCAGCAGCCTTCGGGACAGGAACACTGAAGCTTTCTTT.

The chain has TRBV30 and TRBJ1-2; 9 bases map to TRBD1. Germline CDR1 is GTSNPN and CDR2 is SVGIG (reference sequence). V dropped 1 base and J dropped 1; count of bases not matched to a gene: 4. The CDR3 runs 15 residues. CDR3 in DNA: TGTGCCTGGAGTGGAGGGACAGGGCATAACTATGGCTACACCTTC. This sequence encodes CAWSGGTGHNYGYTF.

The J gene is TRBJ2-5, the V gene TRBV30; 8 bases fit TRBD1. The CDR3 consists of 13 residues. J lost 5 bases, V lost 0 bases, and 2 bases had no gene match. Germline V gene sequence: CDR1 GTSNPN, CDR2 SVGIG (reference sequence). This CDR3 reads CAWSVTGGETQYF. The CDR3 DNA is TGTGCCTGGAGTGTAACAGGGGGGGAGACCCAGTACTTC.

The chain has TRBV5-6 and TRBJ1-1; a weak D match, TRBD1 (6 bases). From germline, CDR1 is SGHDT and CDR2 YYEEEE. V was shortened by 0 bases and J by 3 bases, with 9 bases between the two germline ends. This CDR3 has 14 amino acids. The CDR3 reads CASSLGGRYTEAFF. The CDR3 DNA sequence: TGTGCCAGCAGCTTGGGGGGGCGGTACACTGAAGCTTTCTTT.

The chain uses TRBV10-3 and TRBJ1-1; TRBD1 might be the D (5 bases). Germline V CDR1 and CDR2: ENHRY, SYGVKD. The CDR3 has 14 amino acids. Between the trimmed V and J ends, which lost 3 bases and 1 base, there was a span of 9 bases. The CDR3 sequence: CAISEARENTEAFF. CDR3 DNA: TGTGCCATCAGTGAAGCCAGGGAGAACACTGAAGCTTTCTTT.

The V and J genes are TRBV2 and TRBJ1-5; weak D call: TRBD1 (6 bases). The germline V gene encodes CDR1 SNHLY and CDR2 FYNNEI. The CDR3 runs to 14 residues. V shed 4 bases and J shed 7 bases, with 14 bases lying between them. CDR3 residues: CASSVAGAYQPQHF. CDR3 bases: TGTGCCAGCAGTGTGGCGGGGGCGTACCAGCCCCAGCATTTT.

J is TRBJ2-5 and V is TRBV7-2, with 16 bases aligning to TRBD2. Germline V gene data show CDR1 as SGHTA and CDR2 as FQGNSA. Trimming at V came to 5 bases and at J to 0 bases, leaving 9 bases not matched to a gene. This CDR3 spans 19 amino acids. The CDR3: CASSGGTSGGALYQETQYF. In DNA form, the CDR3 reads TGTGCCAGCAGCGGAGGGACTAGCGGGGGGGCACTGTACCAAGAGACCCAGTACTTC.

The chain is built from TRBV5-1 and TRBJ2-3; 9 bases are shared with TRBD1. Germline loops: CDR1 SGHRS, CDR2 YFSETQ. J lost 3 bases, V lost 4 bases, and 6 bases had no gene match. This CDR3 is 15 amino acids long. In DNA, the CDR3 is TGCGCCAGCAGCCGGGGACAGGGCAGTACAGATACGCAGTATTTT. This encodes CASSRGQGSTDTQYF.

This clone has just one count. The chain links TRBV5-4 to TRBJ1-6; maybe TRBD1 (5 bases). V dropped 4 bases and J dropped 9 bases, with 23 bases sitting between them. CDR3 length: 17 amino acids. Germline loops: CDR1 SGHNT, CDR2 YYREEE (reference sequence). CDR3 residues: CASSGDTGRARISPLHF. The CDR3 DNA is TGTGCCAGCAGCGGTGATACGGGACGAGCACGTATTTCACCCCTCCACTTT.

This chain joins TRBV6-5 and TRBJ1-2; TRBD1 is a possible D gene (6 bases). Germline V CDR1 and CDR2: MNHEY, SVGAGI. V was clipped by 4 bases and J by 4 bases, with 13 bases between them. The CDR3 runs to 14 residues. As DNA, the CDR3 is TGTGCCAGCAGTTCCCACGGGGGGGCCTATGGCTACACCTTC. Amino acid sequence: CASSSHGGAYGYTF.

This clone was recorded once. The chain recombines TRBV4-3 with TRBJ2-3, with 11 bases identical to TRBD2. The CDR3 spans 17 residues. J was trimmed by 2 bases and V by 1 base; bases with no gene match: 5. Looked up from germline, CDR1 is LGHNA and CDR2 is YSLEER. DNA for the CDR3: TGCGCCAGCAGCCAAGTCCCTAGCGGGGGGCACACAGATACGCAGTATTTT. This sequence encodes CASSQVPSGGHTDTQYF.

This CDR3 reads CASSRGLAGLLAKNIQYF. The CDR3 DNA sequence: TGTGCCAGCAGCCGGGGACTAGCGGGACTACTAGCCAAAAACATTCAGTACTTC. This chain joins TRBV7-2 and TRBJ2-4, with 13 positions matching TRBD2. The germline V gene encodes CDR1 SGHTA and CDR2 FQGNSA. The CDR3 is 18 amino acids. After removal of 5 bases from V and 0 bases from J, the junction contained 7 bases not matched to a gene.

This chain uses TRBV7-2 with TRBJ1-6; D not certain. CDR1 is SGHTA and CDR2 is FQGNSA in the germline V gene. V lost 1 base, J lost 7 bases, and 11 bases lay in between. The CDR3 length is 15 residues. CDR3 in amino acids: CASSLEAGFNSPLHF. For the CDR3, the DNA is TGTGCCAGCAGCTTAGAAGCGGGTTTCAATTCACCCCTCCACTTT.

The gene calls are TRBV12-2 and TRBJ2-5; TRBD1 reflects the table's D call only, with no check against the DNA. TRBV12-2 is shown as a pseudogene. The CDR3 runs to 18 residues. The CDR3 is CASRLGGRLLDRAGTQYF. Written as DNA, the CDR3 is TGTGCAAGTCGCTTAGGGGGGCGGCTCCTCGACAGGGCTGGGACCCAGTACTTC.

With regard to this clone: The junction departs from germline at one end; a sequencing error may be responsible. CDR3 region: CASSFSEESQYF. In DNA form, the CDR3 reads TGTGCCAGCAGCTTCTCCGAAGAGTCCCAGTACTTC. The V and J genes are TRBV7-9 and TRBJ2-5; D gene ambiguous. The germline V gene has CDR1 SEHNR and CDR2 FQNEAQ (reference sequence). This CDR3 spans 12 amino acids.

The chain carries TRBV7-2 and TRBJ1-4, with TRBD1 matching over 10 bases. This CDR3 is built from 14 residues. V was pared by 3 bases and J by 6 bases, with 1 base of the junction left unmatched. Germline V gene sequence: CDR1 SGHTA, CDR2 FQGNSA. The CDR3 bases are TGTGCCAGCAGCTTCGGACAGGGGGATGAAAAACTGTTTTTT. Residues: CASSFGQGDEKLFF.

The chain recombines TRBV28 with TRBJ1-2; D is unclear. From germline, CDR1 is MDHEN and CDR2 SYDVKM. Trimming took 3 bases from V and 2 from J, leaving 4 bases between them. The CDR3 is 12 amino acids. The CDR3 bases are TGTGCCAGCAGTTTTTGGAACTATGGCTACACCTTC. Translation gives CASSFWNYGYTF.

V and J are TRBV30 and TRBJ1-2, with D possibly being TRBD1 (6 bases). V lost 4 bases and J lost 2, with 8 bases in between. This CDR3 comprises 12 residues. From germline, CDR1 is GTSNPN and CDR2 SVGIG (reference sequence). DNA of the CDR3: TGTGCCTGGACGGGACAAAACTATGGCTACACCTTC. This gives the protein CAWTGQNYGYTF.

The chain has TRBV7-2 and TRBJ1-1, with 12 bases lining up with TRBD1. Looked up from germline, CDR1 is SGHTA and CDR2 is FQGNSA. The V and J ends lost 5 bases and 11 bases, in that order; junction bases with no gene match: 6. The length of the CDR3 is 13 residues. The CDR3 sequence is CASSAGQGARAFF. The CDR3 DNA reads as TGTGCCAGCAGCGCGGGACAGGGGGCGCGGGCTTTCTTT.

V usage is TRBV9 and J usage is TRBJ1-2; D is possibly TRBD1 (6 bases). V was pared by 6 bases and J by 1 base, with 16 bases between. CDR1 and CDR2 (germline): SGDLS, YYNGEE. This CDR3 has 15 amino acids. The CDR3 DNA is TGTGCCAGCAACCCCGGGGGCCCGTATAACTATGGCTACACCTTC. This gives the protein CASNPGGPYNYGYTF.

The V and J genes are TRBV29-1 and TRBJ2-1; the D gene is possibly TRBD2 (7 bases). CDR1 and CDR2 (germline): SQVTM, ANQGSEA. There are 14 residues in the CDR3. V lost 2 bases and J 10 bases, leaving 18 bases between the germline ends. The CDR3 DNA is TGCAGCGTTGAACTCGGGGGGCCACCTAGGGAGCAGTTCTTC. Protein product: CSVELGGPPREQFF.

The gene calls are TRBV11-2 and TRBJ1-1, with D hard to call. The CDR3 runs 15 residues. CDR1 and CDR2 from the germline V gene are SGHAT and FQNNGV. Trimming removed 0 bases at V and 4 bases at J, with 12 bases between. CDR3 nucleotide sequence: TGTGCCAGCAGCTTAGATCTATCGTCGGCCACTGAAGCTTTCTTT. Amino acids: CASSLDLSSATEAFF. Full variable domain (outside the CDR3, taken from reference TRBV11-2 and TRBJ1-1): EAGVAQSPRYKIIEKRQSVAFWCNPISGHATLYWYQQILGQGPKLLIQFQNNGVVDDSQLPKDRFSAERLKGVDSTLKIQPAKLEDSAVYLCASSLDLSSATEAFFGQGTRLTVV.

This clone was counted only a few times. The rearrangement uses TRBV18 and TRBJ2-5; D is unresolved. With 3 bases removed from V and 5 bases from J, the gap between germline ends came to 13 bases. Germline loops: CDR1 KGHSH, CDR2 LQKENI. The CDR3 has 14 amino acids. The CDR3 reads CASSPQTGSETQYF. The DNA for the CDR3 is TGTGCCAGCTCACCGCAGACCGGGTCGGAGACCCAGTACTTC. Filled out from reference TRBV18 and TRBJ2-5, the complete variable domain reads NAGVMQNPRHLVRRRGQEARLRCSPMKGHSHVYWYRQLPEEGLKFMVYLQKENIIDESGMPKERFSAEFPKEGPSILRIQQVVRGDSAAYFCASSPQTGSETQYFGPGTRLLVL.

The chain carries TRBV4-1 and TRBJ2-2; D ambiguous. This CDR3 region has 17 residues. CDR1 is MGHRA and CDR2 is YSYEKL in the germline V gene. V was shortened by 1 base and J by 4 bases, with 16 bases between the two germline ends. The CDR3, as DNA: TGCGCCAGCAGCCAAGGCTGGGCGGCGATGGGCACCGGGGAGCTGTTTTTT. It specifies CASSQGWAAMGTGELFF.